The clone carrying this T cell receptor (beta chain) has a count of ten or more. MiXCR was run by TCRdb on the multiplex PCR reads, yielding one entry per CDR3 protein. The sample lists approximately 200,000 distinct CDR3 sequences, approximately 30% occurring once. Breast cancer patients provided tissue from their axillary draining lymph nodes. The CDR3 has 15 residues. The junction had 0 bases not matched to a gene; V was cut back by 0 bases and J by 1 base. Looked up from germline, CDR1 is SGDLS and CDR2 is YYNGEE. The data derive from a study of breast tumors, draining lymph nodes, adjacent tissues.

The gene calls are TRBV9 and TRBJ2-3, with 9 bases identical to TRBD2. The TCR was taken from a female donor with breast cancer. Some clones in this sample may be carry-over from other donors' samples. The sample taken for sequencing was axillary lymph node tissue. CDR3 region: CASSVGTSGTDTQYF. CDR3 DNA sequence: TGTGCCAGCAGCGTAGGGACTAGCGGCACAGATACGCAGTATTTT.